These 6 T cell receptor beta chains came from one sample sequenced in a study of Tregs in tolerant kidney transplant recipients. Measured with immunoSEQ multiplex PCR; TCRdb has only the in-frame clones, and not every one. The profile shows 75,000 to 95,000 clones, around nine tenths of them singletons. Sequencing was carried out using CD8+ T cells from blood. These receptors came from a human donor in good health.

The chain carries TRBV27 and TRBJ2-7; D not certain. This CDR3 spans 15 amino acids. Trimming took off 3 bases at V and 2 bases at J, with 14 bases between the two ends. Germline CDR1 MNHEY, CDR2 SMNVEV (reference sequence). The CDR3 nucleotides read TGTGCCAGCAGTTTGTCGGCAAAGAATACCTACGAGCAGTACTTC. This translates into CASSLSAKNTYEQYF.

The chain couples TRBV6-6 to TRBJ2-3; 7 bases are shared with TRBD1. Germline assignment: CDR1 MNHNY and CDR2 SVGAGI (reference sequence). The V and J ends lost 2 bases and 2 bases, in that order; junction bases with no gene match: 1. The CDR3 totals 14 residues. The CDR3 DNA sequence: TGTGCCAGCAGTTACGGGACAGCCACAGATACGCAGTATTTT. Its protein product is CASSYGTATDTQYF.

V and J are TRBV7-8 and TRBJ2-7; 8 bases fit TRBD1. The germline gives CDR1 SGHVS, CDR2 FQNEAQ. The CDR3 consists of 17 residues. Trimming cost V 6 bases and J 4 bases; bases outside gene matches: 17. For the CDR3, the DNA is TGTGCCAGCAGAATTACTACCCAGGGGGCTGACGGTTACGAGCAGTACTTC. Translated: CASRITTQGADGYEQYF.

The V and J genes are TRBV11-2 and TRBJ1-2, with unresolved D. Germline V CDR1 and CDR2: SGHAT, FQNNGV. The CDR3 runs 15 residues. Trimming took off 4 bases at V and 0 bases at J, with 12 bases between the two ends. This chain's CDR3 is CASSSQLTANYGYTF. CDR3 DNA: TGTGCCAGCAGCTCTCAACTTACAGCTAACTATGGCTACACCTTC.

The chain combines TRBV19 with TRBJ2-4, with 8 bases aligning to TRBD1. Germline CDR1 and CDR2: LNHDA and SQIVND (reference sequence). The V and J ends lost 8 bases and 7 bases, in that order; junction bases with no gene match: 22. The CDR3 loop spans 18 amino acids. CDR3 sequence (DNA): TGTGCCAGTTGCGCGAGACAGGGGAATCAGGGGGAAATTAACATTCAGTACTTC. Translation: CASCARQGNQGEINIQYF.

J is TRBJ1-6 and V is TRBV5-4; D may be TRBD1 (6 bases). The CDR3 has 15 amino acids. The germline V and J ends were trimmed by 5 bases and 7 bases, with 16 bases remaining between them. Germline CDR1 and CDR2: SGHNT and YYREEE (reference sequence). CDR3 region: CASSPGTPMNSPLHF. The CDR3, as DNA: TGTGCCAGCAGTCCAGGGACACCGATGAATTCACCCCTCCACTTT.